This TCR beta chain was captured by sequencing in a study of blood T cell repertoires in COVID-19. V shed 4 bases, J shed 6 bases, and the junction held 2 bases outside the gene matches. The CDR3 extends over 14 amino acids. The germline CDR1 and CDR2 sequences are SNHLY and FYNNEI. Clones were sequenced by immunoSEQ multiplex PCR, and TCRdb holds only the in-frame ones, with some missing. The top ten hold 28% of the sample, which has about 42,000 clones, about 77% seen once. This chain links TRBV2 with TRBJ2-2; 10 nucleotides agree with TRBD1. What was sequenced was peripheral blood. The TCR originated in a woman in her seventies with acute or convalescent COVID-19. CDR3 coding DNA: TGTGCCAGCAGTGTGGGGACAGGGGCCGGGGAGCTGTTTTTT. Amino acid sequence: CASSVGTGAGELFF.